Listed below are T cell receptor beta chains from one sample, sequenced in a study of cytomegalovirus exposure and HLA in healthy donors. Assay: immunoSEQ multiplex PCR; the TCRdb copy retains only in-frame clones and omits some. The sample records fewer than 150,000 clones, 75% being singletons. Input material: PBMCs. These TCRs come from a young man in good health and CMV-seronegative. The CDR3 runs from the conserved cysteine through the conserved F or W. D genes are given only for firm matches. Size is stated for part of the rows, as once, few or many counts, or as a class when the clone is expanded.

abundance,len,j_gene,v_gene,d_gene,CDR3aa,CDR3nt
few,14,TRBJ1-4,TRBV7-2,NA,CASSQDYRNEKLFF,TGTGCCAGCAGCCAGGACTATCGTAATGAAAAACTGTTTTTT
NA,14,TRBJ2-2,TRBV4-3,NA,CASSGGRLSGELFF,TGCGCCAGCAGCGGGGGCAGGCTCAGCGGGGAGCTGTTTTTT
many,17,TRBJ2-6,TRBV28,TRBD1,CASSGRDRGSGANVLTF,TGTGCCAGCAGTGGGCGGGACAGGGGTTCTGGGGCCAACGTCCTGACTTTC
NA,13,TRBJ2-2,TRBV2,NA,CASRRENTGELFF,TGTGCCAGCAGGAGAGAGAACACCGGGGAGCTGTTTTTT
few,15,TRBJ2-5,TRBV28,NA,CASSQLGRVVETQYF,TGTGCCAGCAGTCAACTGGGCAGGGTAGTAGAGACCCAGTACTTC
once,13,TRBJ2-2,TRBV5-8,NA,CASSKFIAGELFF,TGTGCCAGCAGCAAATTTATCGCCGGGGAGCTGTTTTTT
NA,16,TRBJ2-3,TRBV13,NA,CASSFSRRTSTDTQYF,TGTGCCAGCAGCTTCTCGCGGAGAACTAGCACAGATACGCAGTATTTT
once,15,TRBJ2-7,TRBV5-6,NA,CASSLGGGASYEQYF,TGTGCCAGCAGCTTGGGGGGCGGAGCCTCCTACGAGCAGTACTTC
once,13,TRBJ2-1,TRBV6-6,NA,CASSSPTYNEQFF,TGTGCCAGCAGTTCCCCAACTTACAATGAGCAGTTCTTC
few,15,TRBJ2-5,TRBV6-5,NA,CASSYSRTVVETQYF,TGTGCCAGCAGTTACTCGAGGACAGTGGTAGAGACCCAGTACTTC
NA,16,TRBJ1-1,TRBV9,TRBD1,CASSREPRDRNTEAFF,TGTGCCAGCAGCCGGGAGCCCCGGGACAGGAACACTGAAGCTTTCTTT
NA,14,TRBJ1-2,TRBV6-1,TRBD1,CASSLGQGDDGYTF,TGTGCCAGCAGCCTAGGACAGGGGGACGACGGCTACACCTTC
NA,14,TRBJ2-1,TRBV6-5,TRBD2,CASSGTSGGREQFF,TGTGCCAGCAGTGGGACTAGCGGGGGTCGGGAGCAGTTCTTC
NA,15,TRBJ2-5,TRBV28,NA,CASSLYRQVGETQYF,TGTGCCAGCAGTTTATATAGACAGGTCGGAGAGACCCAGTACTTC
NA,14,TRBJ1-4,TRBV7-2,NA,CASSLQGSNEKLFF,TGTGCCAGCAGCTTGCAGGGGTCTAATGAAAAACTGTTTTTT
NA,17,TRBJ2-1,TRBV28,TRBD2,CASSPTLGAGVNNEQFF,TGTGCCAGCAGTCCCACACTCGGAGCGGGGGTCAACAATGAGCAGTTCTTC
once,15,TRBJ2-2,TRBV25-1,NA,CASSVPGTLDGEPFF,TGTGCCAGCAGTGTCCCGGGGACTCTGGACGGGGAGCCGTTTTTT
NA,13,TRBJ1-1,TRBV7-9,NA,CASSLTGNTEAFF,TGTGCCAGCAGCCTGACAGGGAACACTGAAGCTTTCTTT
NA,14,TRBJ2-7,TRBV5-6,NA,CASSSVGTTYEQYF,TGTGCCAGCAGCTCGGTGGGGACAACCTACGAGCAGTACTTC
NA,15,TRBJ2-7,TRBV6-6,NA,CASSSTGGDRVEQYF,TGTGCCAGCAGTTCGACGGGAGGGGACAGAGTCGAGCAGTACTTC
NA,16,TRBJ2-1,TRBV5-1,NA,CASSLAGGEVHNEQFF,TGCGCCAGCAGCTTGGCCGGGGGAGAGGTCCACAATGAGCAGTTCTTC
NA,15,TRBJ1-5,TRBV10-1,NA,CASSRTDASNQPQHF,TGCGCCAGCAGCAGGACAGATGCGAGCAATCAGCCCCAGCATTTT
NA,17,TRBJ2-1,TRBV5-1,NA,CASSWPQTLLHHNEQFF,TGCGCCAGCAGCTGGCCCCAGACTCTATTACATCACAATGAGCAGTTCTTC
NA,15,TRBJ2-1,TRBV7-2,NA,CASSLSPGSGNEQFF,TGTGCCAGCAGCTTATCGCCGGGTAGTGGGAATGAGCAGTTCTTC
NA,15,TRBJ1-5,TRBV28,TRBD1,CASSEWRDREEPQHF,TGTGCCAGCAGTGAGTGGCGGGACAGGGAGGAGCCCCAGCATTTT
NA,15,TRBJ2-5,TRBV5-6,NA,CASSLGQGLQETQYF,TGTGCCAGCAGCTTAGGCCAGGGCCTCCAAGAGACCCAGTACTTC
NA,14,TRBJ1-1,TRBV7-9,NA,CASSQGQGPSEAFF,TGTGCCAGCAGCCAAGGGCAGGGGCCGTCTGAAGCTTTCTTT